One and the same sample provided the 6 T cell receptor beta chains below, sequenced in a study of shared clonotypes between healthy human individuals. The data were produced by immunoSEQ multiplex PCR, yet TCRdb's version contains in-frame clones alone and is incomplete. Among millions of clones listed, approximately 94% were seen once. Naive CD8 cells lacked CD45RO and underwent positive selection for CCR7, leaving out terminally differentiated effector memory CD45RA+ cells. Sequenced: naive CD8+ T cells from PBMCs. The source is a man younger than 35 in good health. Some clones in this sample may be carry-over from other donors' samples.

CDR3 sequence: CASSLLAGGIYEQYF. CDR3 in DNA: TGTGCCAGCAGCTTACTGGCGGGAGGAATTTACGAGCAGTACTTC. The rearrangement uses TRBV7-9 and TRBJ2-7; 8 bases fit TRBD2. CDR1 is SEHNR and CDR2 is FQNEAQ in the germline V gene (reference sequence). CDR3 length equals 15 residues. Losses at the gene ends were 2 bases for V and 4 bases for J; bases not matched to a gene: 7.

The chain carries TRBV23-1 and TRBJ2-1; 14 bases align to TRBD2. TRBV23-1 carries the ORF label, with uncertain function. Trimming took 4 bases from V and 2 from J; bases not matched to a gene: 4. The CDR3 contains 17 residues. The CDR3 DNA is TGCGCCAGCAGTCCCCCGGGACTAGCGGGAGCCTACAATGAGCAGTTCTTC. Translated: CASSPPGLAGAYNEQFF.

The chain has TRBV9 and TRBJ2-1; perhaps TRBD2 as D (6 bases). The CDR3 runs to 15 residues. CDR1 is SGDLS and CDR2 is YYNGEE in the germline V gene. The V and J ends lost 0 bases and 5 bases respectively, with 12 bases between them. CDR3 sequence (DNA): TGTGCCAGCAGCGTAGCCGCGGGGAGTAACAATGAGCAGTTCTTC. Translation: CASSVAAGSNNEQFF.

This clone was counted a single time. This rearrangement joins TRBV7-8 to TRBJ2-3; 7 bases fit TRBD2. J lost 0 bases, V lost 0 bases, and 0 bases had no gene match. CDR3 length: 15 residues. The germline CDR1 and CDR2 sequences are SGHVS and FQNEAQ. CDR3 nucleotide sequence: TGTGCCAGCAGCTTAGCGGGACTAAGCACAGATACGCAGTATTTT. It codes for CASSLAGLSTDTQYF. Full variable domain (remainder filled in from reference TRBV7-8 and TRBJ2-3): GAGVSQSPRYKVAKRGQDVALRCDPISGHVSLFWYQQALGQGPEFLTYFQNEAQLDKSGLPSDRFFAERPEGSVSTLKIQRTQQEDSAVYLCASSLAGLSTDTQYFGPGTRLTVL.

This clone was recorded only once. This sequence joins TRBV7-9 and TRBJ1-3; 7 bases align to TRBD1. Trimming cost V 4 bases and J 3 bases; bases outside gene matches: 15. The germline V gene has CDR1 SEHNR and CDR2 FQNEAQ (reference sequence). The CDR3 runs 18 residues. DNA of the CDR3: TGTGCCAGCAGCTCCACCCGGGACAGCCTTCGATATGGAAACACCATATATTTT. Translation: CASSSTRDSLRYGNTIYF.

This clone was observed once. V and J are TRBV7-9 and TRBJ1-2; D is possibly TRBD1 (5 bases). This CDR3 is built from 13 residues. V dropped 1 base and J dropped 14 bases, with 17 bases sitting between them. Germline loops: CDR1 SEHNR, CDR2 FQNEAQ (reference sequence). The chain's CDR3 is CASSLGRAPLRTF. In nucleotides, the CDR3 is TGTGCCAGCAGCTTAGGCAGGGCGCCCCTTAGGACCTTC.